Below are 20 T cell receptor beta chains sequenced from a single sample in a study of T-cell memory formation after mild COVID-19. A single record per CDR3 protein comes from TCRdb applying MiXCR to the 5' RACE reads. The repertoire consists of about 240,000 distinct CDR3 sequences, with more than 8% occurring once and the leading ten covering 20% to 25%. The sequenced material came from PBMCs or a T cell subset sorted from them (not recorded which). The receptors were sampled from a man aged 18 to 30 who had mild COVID-19 (a few samples of this study predate the infection). Cell type and time point are not known.

This clonotype has ten or more counts. The V and J genes are TRBV12-3 or TRBV12-4 and TRBJ1-6; D possibly corresponds to TRBD1 (6 bases). V was shortened by 5 bases and J by 4 bases, with 15 bases between the two germline ends. The CDR3 loop spans 16 amino acids. The CDR3 nucleotides are TGTGCCAGCAGTCCCGGGGGCCATTCATATAATTCACCCCTCCACTTT. This translates into CASSPGGHSYNSPLHF.

This clonotype was seen a handful of times. CDR3 amino acids: CASSTRSGANTGELFF. The CDR3 DNA reads as TGTGCCAGCAGCACAAGGAGCGGAGCGAACACCGGGGAGCTGTTTTTT. V and J are TRBV11-3 and TRBJ2-2, with a tentative D call TRBD2 (5 bases). The germline CDR1 and CDR2 sequences are SGHNT and YENEEA. V dropped 5 bases and J dropped 0 bases, with 13 bases sitting between them. The CDR3 consists of 16 residues.

This clonotype was counted between two and nine times. This chain joins TRBV15 and TRBJ1-1, with a possible D match to TRBD1 (5 bases). Germline CDR1 is LNHNV and CDR2 is YYDKDF (reference sequence). The germline V and J ends were trimmed by 0 bases and 11 bases, with 10 bases remaining between them. CDR3 length: 12 residues. The CDR3 DNA reads TGTGCCACCAGCAGAGATCTGCGGGGGGCTTTCTTT. Amino acid sequence: CATSRDLRGAFF.

This clonotype was seen repeatedly, ten times or more. The V call is TRBV19, the J call TRBJ1-1; no firm D call. V lost 1 base to trimming and J lost 8 bases, with 8 bases between them. CDR1 and CDR2 from the germline V gene are LNHDA and SQIVND (reference sequence). This CDR3 region has 12 residues. CDR3 sequence reads: CASSIVPSEAFF. The CDR3 coding sequence is TGTGCCAGTAGTATAGTTCCCTCGGAAGCTTTCTTT. The full variable domain, with the rest looked up from reference TRBV19 and TRBJ1-1, is DGGITQSPKYLFRKEGQNVTLSCEQNLNHDAMYWYRQDPGQGLRLIYYSQIVNDFQKGDIAEGYSVSREKKESFPLTVTSAQKNPTAFYLCASSIVPSEAFFGQGTRLTVV.

This clonotype was counted between two and nine times. The rearrangement uses TRBV20-1 and TRBJ1-5; 7 nucleotides line up with TRBD1. J lost 2 bases, V lost 3 bases, and 4 bases had no gene match. The CDR3 has 14 residues. The germline V gene encodes CDR1 DFQATT and CDR2 SNEGSKA (reference sequence). CDR3 nucleotide sequence: TGCAGTGCTAGCGGACAGGTTGGCAATCAGCCCCAGCATTTT. As protein: CSASGQVGNQPQHF.

The sample holds a few counts of this clonotype. This chain connects TRBV4-3 to TRBJ1-2; unclear D gene. Trimming removed 1 base from V and 2 bases from J, with 11 bases in between. The germline CDR1 and CDR2 sequences are LGHNA and YSLEER. The CDR3 is 15 residues long. CDR3 in DNA: TGCGCCAGCAGCCAAGGTGTTGACATAAACTATGGCTACACCTTC. Its translation: CASSQGVDINYGYTF.

The chain couples TRBV10-3 to TRBJ1-3; D possibly corresponds to TRBD1 (6 bases). The CDR3 has 16 residues. Germline CDR1 ENHRY, CDR2 SYGVKD. Trimming took 0 bases from V and 2 from J, leaving 11 bases between them. The CDR3 region is CAISESSGGPGNTIYF. The CDR3 DNA sequence: TGTGCCATCAGTGAGTCATCCGGGGGCCCTGGAAACACCATATATTTT.

The chain is built from TRBV5-4 and TRBJ1-3; D is unresolved. The CDR3 extends over 14 amino acids. Germline assignment: CDR1 SGHNT and CDR2 YYREEE (reference sequence). The V end was cut by 0 bases, the J end by 3 bases, with 7 bases between. CDR3 sequence reads: CASSLDGFGNTIYF. CDR3 DNA: TGTGCCAGCAGCTTGGACGGTTTTGGAAACACCATATATTTT.

This clonotype showed up just a few times. V and J are TRBV7-9 and TRBJ2-1; no clear D. Trimming pared 8 bases from V and 3 bases from J, leaving 8 bases between. The CDR3 sequence is 12 residues long. CDR1 SEHNR and CDR2 FQNEAQ come from the germline V gene (reference sequence). The CDR3 bases are TGTGCCAGCGAAGGATACTACAATGAGCAGTTCTTC. It translates to CASEGYYNEQFF.

This clonotype was found a few times. This chain uses TRBV7-9 with TRBJ1-2; D might be TRBD1 (6 bases). There are 17 residues in the CDR3. Germline assignment: CDR1 SEHNR and CDR2 FQNEAQ (reference sequence). Deletions cut 3 bases from V and 0 bases from J, with 17 bases between. This chain's CDR3 is CASSLQKTGPANYGYTF. DNA for the CDR3: TGTGCCAGCAGCTTGCAGAAAACAGGGCCCGCTAACTATGGCTACACCTTC. Supplemented by reference TRBV7-9 and TRBJ1-2, the full variable domain reads DTGVSQNPRHKITKRGQNVTFRCDPISEHNRLYWYRQTLGQGPEFLTYFQNEAQLEKSRLLSDRFSAERPKGSFSTLEIQRTEQGDSAMYLCASSLQKTGPANYGYTFGSGTRLTVV.

This clonotype was detected only a few times. The chain is built from TRBV5-1 and TRBJ1-1; 10 nucleotides align to TRBD1. The CDR3 spans 14 residues. V lost 4 bases to trimming and J lost 4 bases; unmatched junction nucleotides: 4. CDR1 and CDR2 from the germline V gene are SGHRS and YFSETQ. The CDR3 bases are TGCGCCAGCAGCGGGACAGGGGCGGGCACTGAAGCTTTCTTT. Translation: CASSGTGAGTEAFF.

This clonotype was seen a handful of times. The chain carries TRBV5-1 and TRBJ1-2, with D possibly TRBD1 on 5 matching bases. Germline assignment: CDR1 SGHRS and CDR2 YFSETQ. Trimming pared 0 bases from V and 8 bases from J, leaving 14 bases between. The CDR3 is made up of 14 amino acids. The CDR3 nucleotides read TGCGCCAGCAGCTTGGCCGGGGGACCCGAGGGCTACACCTTC. Residues: CASSLAGGPEGYTF. Full variable domain (remainder filled in from reference TRBV5-1 and TRBJ1-2): KAGVTQTPRYLIKTRGQQVTLSCSPISGHRSVSWYQQTPGQGLQFLFEYFSETQRNKGNFPGRFSGRQFSNSRSEMNVSTLELGDSALYLCASSLAGGPEGYTFGSGTRLTVV.

This clonotype has just a few counts. The rearrangement links TRBV20-1 to TRBJ2-2; no definite D call. The V end lost 1 base, the J end lost 6 bases, and 9 bases lay between the germline ends. The CDR3 spans 13 residues. Germline V lookup: CDR1 DFQATT, CDR2 SNEGSKA (reference sequence). The CDR3 sequence: CSARVVGPGELFF. Here the CDR3 DNA reads TGCAGTGCTAGAGTCGTCGGTCCCGGGGAGCTGTTTTTT.

This clonotype occurred a few times. Written as DNA, the CDR3 is TGTGCCAGCAGTTACCGCCAGCACACTGAAGCTTTCTTT. Residues: CASSYRQHTEAFF. The V and J genes are TRBV6-5 and TRBJ1-1; D gene uncertain. V was clipped by 2 bases and J by 3 bases, with 7 bases between them. Germline V lookup: CDR1 MNHEY, CDR2 SVGAGI. This CDR3 region has 13 residues.

The J gene is TRBJ2-3, the V gene TRBV6-5; TRBD2 matches at 9 bases. The CDR3 contains 16 residues. J lost 2 bases, V lost 4 bases, and 7 bases had no gene match. Germline V gene data show CDR1 as MNHEY and CDR2 as SVGAGI. Here the CDR3 DNA reads TGTGCCAGCAGTTCCAGCGGGGGGCGAACCACAGATACGCAGTATTTT. It encodes CASSSSGGRTTDTQYF.

This clonotype was seen many times. The V and J genes are TRBV5-6 and TRBJ1-1; possible D gene TRBD1, 5 bases. Germline CDR1 reads SGHDT; CDR2 reads YYEEEE. V lost 3 bases and J 4 bases, leaving 10 bases between the germline ends. The CDR3 extends over 13 amino acids. CDR3 coding DNA: TGTGCCAGCAGCTGGGGGAAGGGCACTGAAGCTTTCTTT. Its translation is CASSWGKGTEAFF.

This clonotype was counted between two and nine times. The chain carries TRBV4-3 and TRBJ2-2; D uncertain. Trimming cost V 8 bases and J 1 base, with 5 bases left between them. The length of the CDR3 is 12 residues. The germline CDR1 and CDR2 sequences are LGHNA and YSLEER. The CDR3 nucleotides read TGCGCCAGCGAAGGGAACACCGGGGAGCTGTTTTTT. Its translation: CASEGNTGELFF.

This clonotype was recorded many times. This chain links TRBV7-2 with TRBJ1-1; tentatively, D is TRBD1 (6 bases). This CDR3 has 14 residues. Trimming removed 5 bases from V and 3 bases from J, with 13 bases in between. Germline CDR1 and CDR2: SGHTA and FQGNSA. CDR3: CASSPRGSYTEAFF. The CDR3 coding sequence is TGTGCCAGCAGCCCCAGGGGCAGCTACACTGAAGCTTTCTTT. Full variable domain (remainder filled in from reference TRBV7-2 and TRBJ1-1): GAGVSQSPSNKVTEKGKDVELRCDPISGHTALYWYRQSLGQGLEFLIYFQGNSAPDKSGLPSDRFSAERTGGSVSTLTIQRTQQEDSAVYLCASSPRGSYTEAFFGQGTRLTVV.

This clonotype occurred a few times. In nucleotides, the CDR3 is TGCGCCAGCAGCCAAGAGGTCGGGACAGCTTATACGCAGTATTTT. It specifies CASSQEVGTAYTQYF. V is TRBV4-3 and J is TRBJ2-3; TRBD1 matches at 7 bases. The germline V gene has CDR1 LGHNA and CDR2 YSLEER. Trimming at V came to 0 bases and at J to 7 bases, leaving 7 bases not matched to a gene. The CDR3 is made up of 15 amino acids.

This clonotype was observed a handful of times. The gene calls are TRBV4-1 and TRBJ2-1; D is uncertain. The V gene's germline CDR1 is MGHRA and CDR2 YSYEKL. The V and J ends lost 1 base and 5 bases respectively, with 6 bases between them. The CDR3 is 13 residues long. CDR3 sequence reads: CASSQGPHNEQFF. The CDR3 coding sequence is TGCGCCAGCAGCCAAGGTCCCCACAATGAGCAGTTCTTC.